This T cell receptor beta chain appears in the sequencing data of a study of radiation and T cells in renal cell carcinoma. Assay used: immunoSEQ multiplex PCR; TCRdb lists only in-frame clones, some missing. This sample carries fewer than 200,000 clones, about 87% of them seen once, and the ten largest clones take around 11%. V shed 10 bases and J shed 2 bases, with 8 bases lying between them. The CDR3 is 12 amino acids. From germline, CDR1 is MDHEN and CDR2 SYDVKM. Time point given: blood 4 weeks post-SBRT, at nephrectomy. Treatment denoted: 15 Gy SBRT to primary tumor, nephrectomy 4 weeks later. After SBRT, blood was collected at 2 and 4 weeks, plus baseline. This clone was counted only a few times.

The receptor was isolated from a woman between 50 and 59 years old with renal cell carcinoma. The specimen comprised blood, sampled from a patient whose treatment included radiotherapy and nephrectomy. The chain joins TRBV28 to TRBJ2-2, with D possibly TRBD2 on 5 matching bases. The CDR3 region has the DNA TGTGCCACCCGGGAAAACACCGGGGAGCTGTTTTTT. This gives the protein CATRENTGELFF.